The 28 T cell receptor beta chains reported below all come from one sample, sequenced in a study of regulatory T cells in long-lasting Graves disease. Construction of TCR beta libraries relied on iRepertoire HTBI primers and on Arm-PCR targeting CDR3 regions. TCRdb passed the multiplex PCR reads through MiXCR, listing each CDR3 protein once. The table lists 300,000 to 400,000 distinct CDR3 sequences, under 20% of them singletons. Stated time point: newly diagnosed GD, antithyroid drugs for less than 3 months. RNA from PBMCs was the source of the TCR library. The sample consisted of peripheral blood mononuclear cells (PBMCs), taken at new diagnosis, from a patient treated with antithyroid drugs. Receptors originate from a female donor with Graves disease.

Notes on this clonotype: Without the conserved terminal phenylalanine or tryptophan, this CDR3 likely stems from a read error. The limits of the CDR3 on the DNA are not certain, so only TCRdb's listed CDR3 is given. The V gene is TRBV20-1, the J gene TRBJ2-1. The CDR3 is 13 amino acids in total, end residues counted. Germline V gene data show CDR1 as DFQATT and CDR2 as SNEGSKA (reference sequence). CDR3 amino acids: CSARGMGTDRGVL.

This clonotype has only a few counts. This chain connects TRBV7-9 to TRBJ2-1; 8 bases fit TRBD1. V shed 4 bases and J 4 bases; nucleotides not matched to a gene: 12. Germline V gives CDR1 SEHNR, CDR2 FQNEAQ (reference sequence). This CDR3 region has 17 residues. CDR3 amino acids: CASSSQKFRTGYNEQFF. CDR3 bases: TGTGCCAGCAGCTCACAAAAGTTTCGGACAGGGTACAATGAGCAGTTCTTC.

The sample holds many counts of this clonotype. The chain joins TRBV5-1 to TRBJ2-3; 13 bases map to TRBD2. V lost 4 bases, J lost 0 bases, and 8 bases stayed unmatched. CDR1 is SGHRS and CDR2 is YFSETQ in the germline V gene. CDR3 length equals 18 residues. CDR3 DNA sequence: TGCGCCAGCAGCCAAGGGACTAGCGGGAAATCTAGCACAGATACGCAGTATTTT. Translation gives CASSQGTSGKSSTDTQYF.

Ten or more counts support this clonotype. The V call is TRBV7-9, the J call TRBJ2-1, with TRBD1 as a possible D gene (6 bases). The CDR3 extends over 15 amino acids. V lost 1 base and J lost 1, with 8 bases in between. Germline V gene sequence: CDR1 SEHNR, CDR2 FQNEAQ (reference sequence). As DNA, the CDR3 is TGTGCCAGCAGCTTAGGGGACAAGTCCTACAATGAGCAGTTCTTC. This gives the protein CASSLGDKSYNEQFF.

The table lists this clonotype with a few counts. The chain recombines TRBV13 with TRBJ2-1; 9 nucleotides match TRBD2. Germline V lookup: CDR1 PRHDT, CDR2 FYEKMQ (reference sequence). The CDR3 contains 16 residues. V lost 0 bases, J lost 6 bases, and 6 bases stayed unmatched. CDR3 loop: CASSLGPGLASNEQFF. Written as DNA, the CDR3 is TGTGCCAGCAGCTTAGGCCCGGGACTAGCCAGCAATGAGCAGTTCTTC.

This clonotype appeared many times. The chain is built from TRBV9 and TRBJ2-1, with no clear D. Looked up from germline, CDR1 is SGDLS and CDR2 is YYNGEE. This CDR3 spans 15 amino acids. V was pared by 0 bases and J by 1 base, with 8 bases between. As DNA, the CDR3 is TGTGCCAGCAGCGTAGCTGGTGTATCCTACAATGAGCAGTTCTTC. Translated: CASSVAGVSYNEQFF.

This clonotype was found many times. One end of the junction fails to match germline, which may point to a read error. The chain carries TRBV12-3 or TRBV12-4 and TRBJ2-1; D unresolved. This CDR3 has 15 amino acids. DNA for the CDR3: TGTGCCAGCAGCTTAGGCGTTAGCTCCTACAATGAGCAGTTCTTC. It yields the protein CASSLGVSSYNEQFF.

This clonotype has ten or more counts. V gene TRBV15 combines with J gene TRBJ1-4, with D unresolved. This CDR3 is 13 amino acids long. With 0 bases removed from V and 8 bases from J, the gap between germline ends came to 7 bases. The V gene's germline CDR1 is LNHNV and CDR2 YYDKDF (reference sequence). CDR3 coding DNA: TGTGCCACCAGCAGAGAGAGAAGGGAAAAACTGTTTTTT. Protein sequence: CATSRERREKLFF.

This clonotype was seen at least ten times. CDR3 bases: TGTGCCAGCAGTAAACAGCTAAGGGGCACAGATACGCAGTATTTT. This encodes CASSKQLRGTDTQYF. This chain connects TRBV6-2 or TRBV6-3 to TRBJ2-3; D uncertain. Looked up from germline, CDR1 is MNHEY and CDR2 is SVGEGT. The CDR3 is 15 amino acids. V was pared by 5 bases and J by 1 base, with 13 bases between.

There are a few counts of this clonotype. The chain has TRBV6-2 or TRBV6-3 and TRBJ2-1; no reliable D call. The CDR3 consists of 13 residues. Germline-derived CDR1 and CDR2 are MNHEY and SVGEGT. The ends were cut back, 5 bases at V and 0 bases at J, with 5 bases in the middle. In nucleotides, the CDR3 is TGTGCCAGCAGTGATGTCTCCTACAATGAGCAGTTCTTC. Protein sequence: CASSDVSYNEQFF.

This clonotype was counted ten times or more. The chain links TRBV19 to TRBJ2-1; no clear D gene. CDR1 is LNHDA and CDR2 is SQIVND in the germline V gene (reference sequence). The V gene lost 1 base and the J gene lost 7 bases, with 8 bases spanning the gap. The CDR3 runs to 13 residues. The CDR3 sequence: CASSIVAANEQFF. In DNA form, the CDR3 reads TGTGCCAGTAGTATAGTGGCCGCTAATGAGCAGTTCTTC.

This clonotype was counted many times. The V gene is TRBV28, the J gene TRBJ1-1; TRBD1 might be the D (5 bases). Between the trimmed V and J ends, which lost 7 bases and 4 bases, there was a span of 16 bases. Germline loops: CDR1 MDHEN, CDR2 SYDVKM. The CDR3 has 14 amino acids. The CDR3 sequence is CASTDYRGSTEAFF. The CDR3, as DNA: TGTGCCAGCACCGATTACCGGGGGAGCACTGAAGCTTTCTTT.

In its sample, this clonotype was seen a few times. The V gene is TRBV20-1, the J gene TRBJ1-1, with no clear D. The CDR3 covers 11 residues. Germline CDR1 is DFQATT and CDR2 is SNEGSKA (reference sequence). Trimming took 3 bases from V and 3 from J, leaving 5 bases between them. CDR3 loop: CSASRDTEAFF. The CDR3 DNA sequence: TGCAGTGCTAGTAGGGACACTGAAGCTTTCTTT.

The sample holds many counts of this clonotype. The chain recombines TRBV20-1 with TRBJ1-6; no definite D call. Between the trimmed V and J ends, which lost 6 bases and 2 bases, there was a span of 17 bases. The CDR3 is made up of 16 amino acids. Germline assignment: CDR1 DFQATT and CDR2 SNEGSKA (reference sequence). CDR3 residues: CSAGPGVLAYNSPLHF. The DNA of the CDR3 is TGCAGTGCCGGGCCGGGCGTCTTGGCCTATAATTCACCCCTCCACTTT.

J is TRBJ2-3 and V is TRBV12-3 or TRBV12-4; a weak D match, TRBD2 (6 bases). With 3 bases removed from V and 7 bases from J, the gap between germline ends came to 14 bases. CDR3 length equals 14 residues. The CDR3 region is CASSFPGSLNTQYF. The CDR3 DNA follows: TGTGCCAGCAGTTTCCCCGGGAGTTTGAATACGCAGTATTTT.

This clonotype was observed many times. This chain connects TRBV15 to TRBJ2-1, with TRBD2 matching 11 bases. The CDR3 is 16 amino acids. Germline V gene data show CDR1 as LNHNV and CDR2 as YYDKDF (reference sequence). With 0 bases clipped from V and 7 bases from J, the junction kept 5 bases outside the gene matches. This CDR3 is CATSRDLVAGGNEQFF. In DNA form, the CDR3 reads TGTGCCACCAGCAGAGATTTGGTAGCGGGAGGGAATGAGCAGTTCTTC.

This clonotype was observed at least ten times. The chain has TRBV7-3 and TRBJ2-3, with D possibly being TRBD1 (6 bases). CDR3 length: 17 residues. Germline values: CDR1 SGHTA, CDR2 FQGTGA. V lost 4 bases and J lost 3, with 20 bases in between. The CDR3 loop reads CASSSAKRPQGTDTQYF. DNA of the CDR3: TGTGCCAGCAGCTCCGCCAAGAGACCCCAGGGGACAGATACGCAGTATTTT.

This chain uses TRBV3-1 with TRBJ2-7, with D perhaps TRBD1 or TRBD2 (6 bases each). The CDR3 runs 14 residues. With 1 base removed from V and 3 bases from J, the gap between germline ends came to 10 bases. Germline V CDR1 and CDR2: LGHDT, YNNKEL (reference sequence). CDR3 protein: CASSQVEGGYEQYF. The CDR3 DNA follows: TGTGCCAGCAGCCAAGTTGAGGGGGGCTACGAGCAGTACTTC.

This clonotype was found many times. The V call is TRBV14, the J call TRBJ2-3; tentative D call: TRBD2 (5 bases). The J call is uncertain, as TRBJ2-7 better fits the DNA end. This CDR3 is built from 13 residues. Germline V gives CDR1 SGHDN, CDR2 FVKESK. Here the CDR3 reads CASSATRVHEQYF. The CDR3 DNA follows: TGTGCCAGCAGCGCAACTAGGGTCCACGAGCAGTACTTC.

The rearrangement links TRBV7-9 to TRBJ2-1, with 9 bases aligning to TRBD2. Germline CDR1 and CDR2: SEHNR and FQNEAQ (reference sequence). This CDR3 comprises 17 residues. J was trimmed by 4 bases and V by 5 bases; bases with no gene match: 12. The CDR3 reads CASSPEELAGRYNEQFF. The CDR3 bases are TGTGCCAGCAGCCCAGAGGAACTAGCGGGTCGGTACAATGAGCAGTTCTTC.

This clonotype was recorded at least ten times. The chain has TRBV12-3 or TRBV12-4 and TRBJ2-1; 13 bases map to TRBD2. V shed 5 bases and J 4 bases; nucleotides not matched to a gene: 2. This CDR3 is built from 15 residues. The CDR3 is CASSGTSGKYNEQFF. CDR3 sequence (DNA): TGTGCCAGCAGTGGGACTAGCGGGAAATACAATGAGCAGTTCTTC.

This clonotype was seen only a few times. A read error is likely, as this CDR3 ends without the conserved phenylalanine or tryptophan. The chain links TRBV3-1 to TRBJ1-1; 8 bases line up with TRBD1. After removal of 0 bases from V and 10 bases from J, the junction contained 10 bases not matched to a gene. The CDR3 is 15 amino acids. CDR1 and CDR2 from the germline V gene are LGHDT and YNNKEL (reference sequence). The DNA of the CDR3 is TGTGCCAGCAGCCAAGAACCCCTCACCGGACAGGGAGCTTTCTCT. It is translated as CASSQEPLTGQGAFS.

This clonotype was seen a handful of times. This sequence joins TRBV5-1 and TRBJ2-7; D may be TRBD1 (6 bases). V was cut by 2 bases and J by 9 bases, with 30 bases left in between. The CDR3 is 18 amino acids. Germline V lookup: CDR1 SGHRS, CDR2 YFSETQ. The CDR3 DNA sequence: TGCGCCAGCAGCTTCGCCCCCAGGGGATCCCCATTCGAGCTTGTGCAGTACTTC. Amino acids: CASSFAPRGSPFELVQYF.

The chain uses TRBV28 and TRBJ2-7; TRBD1 aligns across 7 bases. The germline V gene has CDR1 MDHEN and CDR2 SYDVKM. J was trimmed by 7 bases and V by 6 bases; bases with no gene match: 12. The length of the CDR3 is 14 residues. This CDR3 is CASSAATGNLEQYF. In DNA form, the CDR3 reads TGTGCCAGCAGCGCCGCGACAGGGAACCTTGAGCAGTACTTC.

This clonotype has more than one count but fewer than ten. The CDR3 loop reads CASTLFGEPKTGELFF. The CDR3 nucleotides read TGTGCCAGCACCCTCTTCGGTGAGCCTAAGACCGGGGAGCTGTTTTTT. The chain employs TRBV7-9 and TRBJ2-2; the D is unclear. CDR3 length: 16 residues. Germline V gene lookup returns CDR1 SEHNR and CDR2 FQNEAQ (reference sequence). Trimming removed 7 bases at V and 5 bases at J, with 20 bases between.

The chain carries TRBV10-2 and TRBJ2-7; TRBD1 agrees at 8 bases. This CDR3 spans 16 amino acids. After removal of 6 bases from V and 2 bases from J, the junction contained 12 bases not matched to a gene. The germline gives CDR1 WSHSY, CDR2 SAAADI. CDR3 DNA sequence: TGCGCCAGCAGAGACTTAGACCGGGACAGGACCTACGAGCAGTACTTC. It specifies CASRDLDRDRTYEQYF.

This clonotype was seen ten or more times. This chain links TRBV5-1 with TRBJ2-2, with 10 bases lining up with TRBD1. The CDR3 runs 19 residues. Germline V lookup: CDR1 SGHRS, CDR2 YFSETQ. Losses at the gene ends were 0 bases for V and 3 bases for J; bases not matched to a gene: 11. The CDR3 sequence is CASSLGQDRGIAYTGELFF. The CDR3 DNA reads as TGCGCCAGCAGCTTGGGCCAGGACAGGGGGATAGCGTACACCGGGGAGCTGTTTTTT.

The chain joins TRBV14 to TRBJ2-7; D perhaps matches TRBD2 (5 bases). The CDR3 is made up of 13 amino acids. V shed 0 bases and J shed 7 bases, with 10 bases lying between them. CDR1 and CDR2 (germline): SGHDN, FVKESK. The CDR3: CASSQETRGEQYF. DNA of the CDR3: TGTGCCAGCAGCCAAGAAACCAGAGGGGAGCAGTACTTC.